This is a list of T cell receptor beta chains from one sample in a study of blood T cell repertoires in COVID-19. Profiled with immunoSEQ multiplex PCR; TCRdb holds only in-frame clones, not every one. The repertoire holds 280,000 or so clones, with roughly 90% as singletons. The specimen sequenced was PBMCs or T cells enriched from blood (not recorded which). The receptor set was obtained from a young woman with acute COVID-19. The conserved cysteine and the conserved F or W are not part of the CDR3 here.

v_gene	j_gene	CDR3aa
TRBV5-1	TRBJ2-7	ASSLEQLAGDSYEQY
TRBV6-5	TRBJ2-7	ASRPDRYEQY
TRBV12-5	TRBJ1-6	ASGLSQTPDSPLH
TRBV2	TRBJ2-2	ASSTRPGTGGGRGMF
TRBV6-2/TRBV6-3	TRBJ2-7	ASSPREGRRNEQY
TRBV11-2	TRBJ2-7	ASSSNRGHGEQY
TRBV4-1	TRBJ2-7	ASSQVVLYEQY
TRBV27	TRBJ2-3	ASRGWADSTDTQY
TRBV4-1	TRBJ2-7	ASSQTTGVYYEQY
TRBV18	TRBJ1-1	ASSPGMGTSNTEAF
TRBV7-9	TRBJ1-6	ASSHPRGNSPLH
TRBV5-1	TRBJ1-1	ASSSVVNTEAF
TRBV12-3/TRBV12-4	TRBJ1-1	ASSPGIPTEAF
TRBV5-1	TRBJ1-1	ASSSKQGMNTEAF
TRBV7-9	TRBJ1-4	ASSARTGGGEKLF
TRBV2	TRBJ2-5	ASREGLRGEETQY
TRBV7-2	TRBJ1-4	ASSVGQRGEKLF
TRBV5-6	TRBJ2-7	ASSSTARDSPTYEQY
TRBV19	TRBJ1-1	ASGDRGLGTEAF
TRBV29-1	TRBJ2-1	SVGEAWSSYNEQF
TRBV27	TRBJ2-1	ASTEHKGGGYNEQF
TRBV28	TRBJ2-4	ASSYRQGSPKNIQY
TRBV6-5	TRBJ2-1	ASSYQDREYEQF
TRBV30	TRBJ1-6	AWRGRRGPSSPLH
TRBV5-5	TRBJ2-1	ASSLGRGPGVATYNEQF
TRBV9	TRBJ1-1	ASSARTDMNTEAF
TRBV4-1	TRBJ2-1	ASSQVGTGKYNEQF
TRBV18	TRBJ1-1	ASSKDRAQGTEAF
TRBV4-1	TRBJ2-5	ASSQSDREETQY
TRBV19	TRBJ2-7	ASSPPGGKDEQY
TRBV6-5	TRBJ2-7	ASTKAGTSYEQY
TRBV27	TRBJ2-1	ASSLWSLAGGPDNEQF
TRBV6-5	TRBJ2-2	ASRKGGARTGELF
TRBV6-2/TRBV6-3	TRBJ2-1	ASSSYRGGRGYNEQF
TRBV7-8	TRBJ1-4	ASSLLPGSDEKLF
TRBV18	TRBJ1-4	ASSPILTNEKLF
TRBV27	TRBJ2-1	ASFHVGLAGVLSYNEQF
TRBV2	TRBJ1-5	ASRADRGGVSNQPQH
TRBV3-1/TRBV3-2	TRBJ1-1	ASSQARGFRNTEAF
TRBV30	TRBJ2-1	AWSFDGVRNEQF
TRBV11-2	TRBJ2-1	ASSSSSYNEQF
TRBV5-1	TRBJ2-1	ASREGQGDEQF
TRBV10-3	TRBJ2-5	ASGTSGSRVEETQY
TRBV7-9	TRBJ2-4	ASSWGLAEEILAKNIQY
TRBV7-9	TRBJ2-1	ASSYIAGVYNEQF
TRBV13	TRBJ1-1	ASSLGRGLQANTEAF
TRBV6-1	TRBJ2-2	ASSEPGVGAGELF
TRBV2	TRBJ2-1	ASSIAGGKNEQF
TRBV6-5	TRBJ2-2	ASSYSRLLTGELF
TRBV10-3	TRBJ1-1	AISAGRDRGTEAF
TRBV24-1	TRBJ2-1	ATSDQGGAGEPGEQF
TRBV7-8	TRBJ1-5	ASSQSSGPVQPQH